This is a list of T cell receptor delta chains from one sample in a study of TRDV2 sequences in healthy donors. TCRdb reanalysed the PCR reads via CATT. This sample has about a thousand delta-chain clones; approximately 57% occur once, and the top ten carry around 20%. Sequenced input: Vd2+ gamma-delta T cells from blood. These TCRs come from a human donor in good health. Each CDR3 is given with its conserved first and last residue. A D gene is named only where the DNA matches it firmly. Only part of the rows carry a size: once, few, many, or a class if the clone is expanded.

NA TRDD3 TRDJ3 TRDV2 CACDVVLGSSWDTRQMFF TGTGCCTGTGATGTCGTACTGGGGAGCTCCTGGGACACCCGACAGATGTTTTTC
NA TRDD3 TRDJ1 TRDV2 CACVPLLGTDTDKLIF TGTGCCTGTGTTCCCCTACTGGGGACTGACACCGATAAACTCATCTTT
once TRDD3 TRDJ1 TRDV2 CACDTVLGAPATDKLIF TGTGCCTGTGACACCGTACTGGGGGCCCCCGCGACCGATAAACTCATCTTT
few TRDD3 TRDJ1 TRDV2 CACDLLGDTDKLIF TGTGCCTGTGACTTACTGGGGGACACCGATAAACTCATCTTT
NA NA TRDJ1 TRDV2 CACDGIGGGRPGKKLIF TGTGCCTGTGACGGGATTGGTGGGGGTCGACCCGGAAAAAAACTCATCTTT
large TRDD3 TRDJ1 TRDV2 CACDSLGDTDKLIF TGTGCCTGTGACAGCCTGGGGGATACCGATAAACTCATCTTT
NA NA TRDJ1 TRDV2 CACDVLGFNTDKLIF TGTGCCTGTGACGTGTTGGGGTTTAACACCGATAAACTCATCTTT
NA NA TRDJ1 TRDV2 CACDTVGVDTDKLIF TGTGCCTGTGACACCGTGGGGGTAGACACCGATAAACTCATCTTT
NA TRDD3 TRDJ1 TRDV2 CACDPVLGDKGDIDKLIF TGTGCCTGTGATCCCGTACTGGGGGATAAGGGGGACATCGATAAACTCATCTTT
NA TRDD3 TRDJ1 TRDV2 CACDPLTGGSYSLTDKLIF TGTGCCTGTGATCCACTAACTGGGGGATCCTATTCCTTAACCGATAAACTCATCTTT
NA TRDD3 TRDJ3 TRDV2 CACDTLSLGDRSWDTRQMFF TGTGCCTGTGACACCCTATCACTGGGGGATAGATCCTGGGACACCCGACAGATGTTTTTC
few TRDD3 TRDJ1 TRDV2 CACDFILGDTSTDKLIF TGTGCCTGTGATTTCATACTGGGGGATACGTCCACCGATAAACTCATCTTT
few TRDD3 TRDJ1 TRDV2 CACDGPLGDTPVDKLIF TGTGCCTGTGACGGTCCACTGGGGGATACGCCAGTCGATAAACTCATCTTT
few NA TRDJ1 TRDV2 CACDTVGKHTDKLIF TGTGCCTGTGACACCGTGGGGAAACACACCGATAAACTCATCTTT
few TRDD3 TRDJ3 TRDV2 CACDALGDKSSWDTRQMFF TGTGCCTGTGACGCCCTGGGGGATAAGAGCTCCTGGGACACCCGACAGATGTTTTTC
NA TRDD3 TRDJ1 TRDV2 CACDSLLGDTATDKLIF TGTGCCTGTGATTCTTTACTGGGGGATACGGCAACCGATAAACTCATCTTT
few TRDD3 TRDJ3 TRDV2 CACDTTGGSWDTRQMFF TGTGCCTGTGACACTACTGGGGGATCCTGGGACACCCGACAGATGTTTTTC
NA TRDD3 TRDJ1 TRDV2 CACDPILGWGIRLDKLIF TGTGCCTGTGACCCCATCCTTGGATGGGGGATACGCCTCGATAAACTCATCTTT
NA NA TRDJ1 TRDV2 CACDRLGPQYTDKLIF TGTGCCTGTGACCGATTGGGGCCTCAGTACACCGATAAACTCATCTTT
once TRDD3 TRDJ1 TRDV2 CACDTLGDQNTDKLIF TGTGCCTGTGACACTCTGGGGGACCAGAACACCGATAAACTCATCTTT
few TRDD3 TRDJ1 TRDV2 CACDPLVGDSNTDKLIF TGTGCCTGTGACCCGTTGGTGGGGGATAGCAACACCGATAAACTCATCTTT
once NA TRDJ1 TRDV2 CACDAVSRIDVDKLIF TGTGCCTGTGACGCTGTTTCTCGCATCGACGTGGATAAACTAATCTTT
few NA TRDJ1 TRDV2 CACDGLGNTDKLIF TGTGCCTGTGACGGACTGGGTAACACCGATAAACTCATCTTT
NA TRDD3 TRDJ3 TRDV2 CACDTAGGYSSWDTRQMFF TGTGCCTGTGACACGGCTGGGGGTTATAGCTCCTGGGACACCCGACAGATGTTTTTC
NA TRDD3 TRDJ3 TRDV2 CACDTVSLLGDNSDWDTRQMFF TGTGCCTGTGACACCGTGTCCTTACTGGGGGATAACTCGGACTGGGACACCCGACAGATGTTTTTC
once TRDD3 TRDJ1 TRDV2 CACDTVGTGGYNTDKLIF TGTGCCTGTGACACGGTAGGTACTGGGGGATACAACACCGATAAACTCATCTTT
large TRDD3 TRDJ1 TRDV2 CACDTLGDTGRGELIF TGTGCCTGTGACACGCTGGGGGATACCGGAAGGGGAGAACTCATCTTT
NA TRDD3 TRDJ3 TRDV2 CACDTVGDTVPWDTRQMFF TGTGCCTGTGACACCGTGGGGGATACGGTCCCCTGGGACACCCGACAGATGTTTTTC
NA TRDD3 TRDJ1 TRDV2 CACVALSNLLGDTLDKLIF TGTGCCTGTGTCGCACTAAGCAATTTACTGGGGGATACCCTCGATAAACTCATCTTT
few TRDD3 TRDJ1 TRDV2 CACDSLLGDTQYTDKLIF TGTGCCTGTGATTCCCTTCTGGGGGATACCCAGTACACCGATAAACTCATCTTT
NA TRDD3 TRDJ1 TRDV2 CACDSITFVGLGDRVDKLIF TGTGCCTGTGACAGTATTACCTTCGTGGGGCTGGGGGATAGGGTCGATAAACTCATCTTT
large TRDD3 TRDJ1 TRDV2 CACDSLLGDTPVDKLIF TGTGCCTGTGACTCCCTTTTGGGGGATACGCCAGTCGATAAACTCATCTTT
NA NA TRDJ1 TRDV2 CACDPVGGLTDKLIF TGTGCCTGTGACCCCGTTGGGGGGCTCACCGATAAACTCATCTTT
NA TRDD3 TRDJ1 TRDV2 CACDTLRTGDMARDTDKLIF TGTGCCTGTGACACCCTCCGGACTGGGGATATGGCCCGTGACACCGATAAACTCATCTTT
NA TRDD3 TRDJ1 TRDV2 CACDTFGLGAPRPDKLIF TGTGCCTGTGACACCTTCGGGCTGGGGGCGCCCCGGCCCGATAAACTCATCTTT
NA TRDD3 TRDJ1 TRDV2 CACDTLPTGGYGTDKLIF TGTGCCTGTGACACCCTTCCTACTGGGGGATACGGCACCGATAAACTCATCTTT
NA TRDD3 TRDJ1 TRDV2 CACDTLLGDTGVGTDKLIF TGTGCCTGTGACACCTTACTGGGGGATACCGGGGTGGGCACCGATAAACTCATCTTT
NA NA TRDJ1 TRDV2 CACDVLGVNTDKLIF TGTGCCTGTGACGTGTTGGGGGTTAACACCGATAAACTCATCTTT
large TRDD3 TRDJ3 TRDV2 CACDTGGLGDTRSSWDTRQMFF TGTGCCTGTGACACCGGTGGACTGGGGGATACAAGGAGCTCCTGGGACACCCGACAGATGTTTTTC
few TRDD3 TRDJ1 TRDV2 CACDPVMGEARTDKLIF TGTGCCTGTGACCCCGTGATGGGGGAAGCGCGGACCGATAAACTCATCTTT
NA NA TRDJ1 TRDV2 CACDTLAYTAGEYTDKLIF TGTGCCTGTGACACCCTTGCTTATACGGCTGGGGAGTACACCGATAAACTCATCTTT
NA TRDD3 TRDJ1 TRDV2 CACDTILGPNRKPDKLIF TGTGCCTGTGACACTATACTGGGGCCCAATAGAAAACCCGATAAACTCATCTTT
few TRDD3 TRDJ1 TRDV2 CACDTLRYTGGSKYTDKLIF TGTGCCTGTGACACCCTTCGATATACTGGGGGATCAAAGTACACCGATAAACTCATCTTT
once TRDD3 TRDJ1 TRDV2 CACDSLLGDNTDKLIF TGTGCCTGTGACAGCTTACTGGGGGATAACACCGATAAACTCATCTTT
NA TRDD3 TRDJ1 TRDV2 CACDVLGDQLGSDKLIF TGTGCCTGTGACGTACTGGGGGATCAGCTCGGGAGCGATAAACTCATCTTT
once NA TRDJ1 TRDV2 CACDTLGIHTDKLIF TGTGCCTGTGACACGCTGGGGATCCACACCGATAAACTCATCTTT
few TRDD3 TRDJ1 TRDV2 CACDQLGDTDTDKLIF TGTGCCTGTGACCAGCTGGGGGATACCGACACCGATAAACTCATCTTT
NA NA TRDJ1 TRDV2 CACDSLEGIGGLKLIF TGTGCCTGTGACTCGTTGGAGGGGATCGGGGGCCTTAAACTCATCTTT
NA NA TRDJ1 TRDV2 CACDTWGSTDKLIF TGTGCCTGTGACACCTGGGGGTCCACCGATAAACTCATCTTT
NA TRDD3 TRDJ1 TRDV2 CACVALGPPYTDKLIF TGTGCCTGTGTCGCACTGGGGCCCCCATACACCGATAAACTCATCTTT
few TRDD3 TRDJ1 TRDV2 CACDTVTSTGANPLGGYTDKLIF TGTGCCTGTGACACCGTAACCTCTACTGGGGCAAACCCCCTCGGCGGATACACCGATAAACTCATCTTT
NA TRDD3 TRDJ3 TRDV2 CACDEWGSRSSWDTRQMFF TGTGCCTGTGACGAGTGGGGGAGCAGAAGCTCCTGGGACACCCGACAGATGTTTTTC
large TRDD3 TRDJ3 TRDV2 CACDATGGHSWDTRQMFF TGTGCCTGTGACGCTACTGGGGGACACTCCTGGGACACCCGACAGATGTTTTTC
NA TRDD3 TRDJ1 TRDV2 CACDTLLGVVKYTDKLIF TGTGCCTGTGACACGCTACTGGGGGTTGTTAAGTACACCGATAAACTCATCTTT
NA TRDD3 TRDJ1 TRDV2 CACDTVGGTGGFPWTDKLIF TGTGCCTGTGACACCGTCGGGGGTACTGGGGGATTCCCGTGGACCGATAAACTCATCTTT
NA NA TRDJ1 TRDV2 CACDTITGRGPTQGTDKLIF TGTGCCTGTGACACCATAACAGGCCGGGGACCCACTCAAGGCACCGATAAACTCATCTTT
NA NA TRDJ1 TRDV2 CACDPVSSLPGITHAADKLIF TGTGCCTGTGACCCTGTGTCGTCTTTACCCGGGATAACTCATGCCGCCGATAAACTCATCTTT
few TRDD3 TRDJ1 TRDV2 CACDTAGGTNDKLIF TGTGCCTGTGACACCGCTGGGGGTACAAACGATAAACTCATCTTT
NA TRDD3 TRDJ1 TRDV2 CACDRLQGVLGDPTDKLIF TGTGCCTGTGACCGCCTCCAGGGAGTACTGGGGGACCCCACCGATAAACTCATCTTT
NA TRDD3 TRDJ3 TRDV2 CACVPLLGDTTAWDTRQMFF TGTGCCTGTGTTCCCCTACTGGGGGATACGACGGCTTGGGACACCAGACAGATGTTTTTC